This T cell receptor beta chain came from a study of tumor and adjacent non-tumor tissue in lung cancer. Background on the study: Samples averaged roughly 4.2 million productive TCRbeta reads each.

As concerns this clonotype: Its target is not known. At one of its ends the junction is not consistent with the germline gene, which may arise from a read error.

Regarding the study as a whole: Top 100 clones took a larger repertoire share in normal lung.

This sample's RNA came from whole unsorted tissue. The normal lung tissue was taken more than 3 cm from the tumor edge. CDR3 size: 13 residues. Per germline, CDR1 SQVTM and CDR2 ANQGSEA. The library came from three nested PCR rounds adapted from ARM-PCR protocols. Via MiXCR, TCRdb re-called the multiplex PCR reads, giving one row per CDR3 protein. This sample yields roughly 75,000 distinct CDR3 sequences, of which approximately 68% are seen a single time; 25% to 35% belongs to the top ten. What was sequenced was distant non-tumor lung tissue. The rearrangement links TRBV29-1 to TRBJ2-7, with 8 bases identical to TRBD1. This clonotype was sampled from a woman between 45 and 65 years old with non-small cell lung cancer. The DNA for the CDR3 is TGCAGCGTTGAAAACACAGGGGGAGGCAAGCAGTATTTC. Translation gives CSVENTGGGKQYF.